This TCR beta chain derives from a study of identical twins. As to this clonotype: The antigen remains unidentified.

General observations from the study: Low generation probability was overrepresented in out-of-frame alpha sequences shared by twins.

Germline values: CDR1 SGHKS, CDR2 YYEKEE (reference sequence). Trimming took off 2 bases at V and 2 bases at J, with 11 bases between the two ends. This CDR3 comprises 14 residues. MiXCR was run by TCRdb on the 5' RACE reads, yielding one entry per CDR3 protein. Of hundreds of thousands of distinct CDR3 sequences listed, over 20% were seen once; the top ten hold around 4.5%. This sample also appeared in a second study, on T cells expressing NK-cell markers.

The sample comprised PBMCs. The TCR was taken from a woman in her late teens or twenties in good health. This chain connects TRBV5-5 to TRBJ2-7; a weak D match, TRBD1 (6 bases). The CDR3 loop reads CASSFRTATYEQYF. DNA for the CDR3: TGTGCCAGCAGCTTCAGGACAGCAACCTACGAGCAGTACTTC.